The clone carrying this T cell receptor beta chain has a handful of counts. In the original workflow: Amplification of reference gene primers provided the estimated nucleated cell counts. The data were produced by immunoSEQ multiplex PCR, yet TCRdb's version contains in-frame clones alone and is incomplete. V, J and clone size are those of that table, while D and trimming were read from the DNA. This sample has about 410,000 clones; 80% to 90% occur once, and the top ten carry 1.4%. These data belong to a study of blood T cell repertoires in COVID-19. Study details: COVID-19 samples collected from the United States, Italy and Spain covered acute and convalescent phases. T cells, B-cell-depleted T cells, or PBMCs supplied cDNA or gDNA.

The germline CDR1 and CDR2 sequences are SEHNR and FQNEAQ (reference sequence). The CDR3 is made up of 16 amino acids. Trimming removed 4 bases from V and 0 bases from J; junction bases left unmatched: 8. Source material: peripheral blood. The source is a woman in her thirties with active or convalescent COVID-19. The gene calls are TRBV7-9 and TRBJ2-7; 8 bases fit TRBD1. CDR3 loop: CASSSRTGPISYEQYF. CDR3 coding DNA: TGTGCCAGCAGCTCACGGACAGGGCCGATCTCCTACGAGCAGTACTTC.